The source of this TCR beta chain is a study of T cells in tuberculosis. Across the whole study: The T cells targeted glucose monomycolate, a mycobacterial lipid, via CD1B.

Study-level findings and limits: Shorter CDR3-alpha in active tuberculosis partly drove smaller distances. Smaller distances to GMM-specific TCRs suggested their expansion in active tuberculosis. GEM motif frequencies gave around 67% accuracy; the GMM repertoire gave roughly 90%.

As for this clone: As yet, its antigen is unknown.

With 7 bases clipped from V and 5 bases from J, the junction kept 7 bases outside the gene matches. Looked up from germline, CDR1 is ENHRY and CDR2 is SYGVKD. The CDR3 has 14 amino acids. As to time point: new active TB diagnosis, blood taken before or within 7 days of starting treatment. The table came from immunoSEQ multiplex PCR; TCRdb's copy has only in-frame clones and leaves some out. The table lists tens of thousands of clones, nearly 90% of them singletons, with less than 6.5% in the top ten. The source is an adult with tuberculosis. The chain employs TRBV10-3 and TRBJ1-1, with 10 bases matching TRBD1. Sequencing used PBMCs, obtained at tuberculosis diagnosis. The CDR3 loop reads CAITRTGGETEAFF. The CDR3 region has the DNA TGTGCCATCACGAGGACAGGGGGAGAGACTGAAGCTTTCTTT.